What follows is one TCR beta chain and its context. Antigen unknown. The data are from a study of cytomegalovirus exposure and HLA in healthy donors. Study-wide results and limits: The authors later found TCR association rates varying by HLA locus, with DRB1 most and HLA-C fewest. Later analysis associated a missense DCLRE1C variant with TCR beta V- and J-gene trimming. The authors confirmed in vitro that a few CMV-associated chains were specific for CMV antigens. The majority of CMV-associated TCR beta chains were reported as apparently HLA-restricted in a later analysis.

Germline loops: CDR1 SGHRS, CDR2 YFSETQ. The CDR3 totals 15 residues. The trim removed 4 bases at V and 3 bases at J, leaving 7 bases unmatched. Both 60 Vbeta primers and 13 Jbeta primers went into the PCR. TCRdb's copy holds only in-frame clones and misses some; the assay was immunoSEQ multiplex PCR. The table has about 160,000 clones, roughly four fifths seen once. The rearrangement links TRBV5-1 to TRBJ2-7, with 10 bases lining up with TRBD1. The TCR originated in a woman between 40 and 55 years old in good health and CMV-seronegative. Specimen: PBMCs. The CDR3 is CASSITGTGDYEQYF. The DNA of the CDR3 is TGCGCCAGCAGCATAACCGGGACAGGGGACTACGAGCAGTACTTC.